The clone carrying this T cell receptor beta chain occurred a few times. As yet, its antigen is unknown. The 5'RACE template-switching step produced TCR cDNA and added a universal primer site and UMIs. From the 5' RACE reads, TCRdb called clonotypes with MiXCR, one entry per CDR3 protein. The table includes about 350,000 distinct CDR3 sequences, 7% to 9% detected once. This sample is drawn from a study of T cells after yellow fever vaccination. Study-level points and caveats: There was a possibility that FACS-sorted repertoires contained abundant clonotypes contaminating from the bulk population. The booster response re-showed most primary clones: more than 95% CD4, approximately 86% CD8. A weaker secondary response peaked on day 5, the primary on day 15.

This sequence originates from a man aged 18 to 29 who received the YFV17D yellow fever vaccine. Sequenced here: PBMCs, sampled about 41 days after the first yellow fever vaccination.

In DNA, the CDR3 is TGCAGCGTTGAAGTATTAGGGACAGCCAGCTATGGCTACACCTTC. Its protein is CSVEVLGTASYGYTF. The V call is TRBV29-1, the J call TRBJ1-2, with 7 bases aligning to TRBD1. The germline V gene encodes CDR1 SQVTM and CDR2 ANQGSEA. J was trimmed by 4 bases and V by 1 base; bases with no gene match: 9. The CDR3 runs to 15 residues.